The entry that follows covers one T cell receptor (beta chain) sequence. Its antigen is not known. This record belongs to a study of graft-versus-host responses after intestinal transplantation. Broader study findings: Early post-transplant HvG declines tracked with peak circulating GvH clone levels.

Clones were sequenced by immunoSEQ multiplex PCR, and TCRdb holds only the in-frame ones, with some missing. Among 100,000 or so clones listed, more than 85% were seen once. Germline-derived CDR1 and CDR2 are SGHRS and YFSETQ. Unmatched junction bases numbered 10, after V lost 4 bases and J lost 5 bases. The length of the CDR3 is 16 residues. The clonotype comes from a human donor who received an intestinal transplant. This sequence joins TRBV5-1 and TRBJ2-5; 11 bases line up with TRBD1. This specimen was unstimulated CD4+ T cells sorted from spleen or lymph node cells, taken before intestinal transplant. In DNA, the CDR3 is TGCGCCAGCAGCCCCCGCGGACAGGGGGCTTGGGAGACCCAGTACTTC. Residues: CASSPRGQGAWETQYF. The variable domain in full, with the rest retrieved from reference TRBV5-1 and TRBJ2-5, is KAGVTQTPRYLIKTRGQQVTLSCSPISGHRSVSWYQQTPGQGLQFLFEYFSETQRNKGNFPGRFSGRQFSNSRSEMNVSTLELGDSALYLCASSPRGQGAWETQYFGPGTRLLVL.